The 27 T cell receptor beta chains listed next were all sequenced from one sample in a study of blood T cells in healthy people across ages. It was with a sample-barcoded 5' primer and a J-beta primer mix that a second PCR of about 6 to 12 cycles was run. One entry per CDR3 protein, called by TCRdb with MiXCR from the 5' RACE reads. This table has under 1 million distinct CDR3 sequences, 40% to 50% appearing once. The specimen sequenced was blood. These receptors all come from a man aged 60-69 years in good health.

This clonotype came up a few times. The chain has TRBV5-1 and TRBJ2-1, with D possibly being TRBD1 (6 bases). The CDR3 has 14 residues. Trimming shortened V by 0 bases and J by 5 bases, and 9 bases separated the two germline ends. Germline-derived CDR1 and CDR2 are SGHRS and YFSETQ. CDR3 in DNA: TGCGCCAGCAGCTTGGGATACAGGGACAATGAGCAGTTCTTC. Translation: CASSLGYRDNEQFF. The full variable domain, with the rest looked up from reference TRBV5-1 and TRBJ2-1, is KAGVTQTPRYLIKTRGQQVTLSCSPISGHRSVSWYQQTPGQGLQFLFEYFSETQRNKGNFPGRFSGRQFSNSRSEMNVSTLELGDSALYLCASSLGYRDNEQFFGPGTRLTVL.

In its sample, this clonotype was seen a few times. The rearrangement uses TRBV4-2 and TRBJ2-7, with TRBD2 as a possible D gene (5 bases). The J call may be faulty, since TRBJ2-5 better matches the DNA end. Germline CDR1 LGHNA, CDR2 YNFKEQ. There are 15 residues in the CDR3. CDR3 bases: TGTGCCAGCAGCCAGATCCCACCTCCGGGGGAGACCCAGTACTTC. As protein: CASSQIPPPGETQYF.

This clonotype was detected only a few times. The V and J genes are TRBV27 and TRBJ2-7, with 8 bases that match TRBD2. V lost 7 bases to trimming and J lost 5 bases; unmatched junction nucleotides: 10. In germline, CDR1 is MNHEY, CDR2 SMNVEV (reference sequence). The CDR3 loop spans 14 amino acids. The CDR3 loop is CASTAGGLMNEQYF. The CDR3 nucleotides read TGTGCCAGCACGGCGGGAGGCCTTATGAACGAGCAGTACTTC.

Concerning this clonotype itself: A much larger clonotype is one base distant, so this may be a read error. The chain employs TRBV27 and TRBJ2-7, with TRBD1 identical over 9 bases. Germline V gene lookup returns CDR1 MNHEY and CDR2 SMNVEV (reference sequence). The CDR3 spans 14 residues. The CDR3 loop is CTSTAQGAVSEQYF. The DNA of the CDR3 is TGTACCAGCACCGCACAGGGGGCGGTAAGCGAGCAGTACTTC.

The sample holds a few counts of this clonotype. With a much larger clone just one base away, this may be a read error. The gene calls are TRBV29-1 and TRBJ2-1, with TRBD1 matching 10 bases. Germline V gene lookup returns CDR1 SQVTM and CDR2 ANQGSEA. The CDR3 consists of 13 residues. The trim removed 7 bases at V and 4 bases at J, leaving 4 bases unmatched. DNA of the CDR3: TGCAGCGGTAGGACAGGGGGATACAATGAGCAGTTCTTC. Encoded protein: CSGRTGGYNEQFF.

V gene TRBV10-3 combines with J gene TRBJ1-5; 9 bases map to TRBD1. Germline V gene sequence: CDR1 ENHRY, CDR2 SYGVKD. Trimming took 2 bases from V and 2 from J; bases not matched to a gene: 10. The CDR3 has 18 residues. The CDR3 is CAISEKGQGSVGNQPQHF. The CDR3 coding sequence is TGTGCCATCAGTGAGAAGGGACAGGGTTCAGTGGGCAATCAGCCCCAGCATTTT.

DNA of the CDR3: TGTGCCAGCAGTACAGGGTTACAGCCCCAGCATTTT. Amino acid sequence: CASSTGLQPQHF. The genes are TRBV27 and TRBJ1-5, with D tentatively TRBD1 (6 bases). Looked up from germline, CDR1 is MNHEY and CDR2 is SMNVEV (reference sequence). The CDR3 totals 12 residues. V was clipped by 5 bases and J by 7 bases, with 9 bases between them.

In this sample, this clonotype turned up once. V is TRBV6-1 and J is TRBJ1-5; D gene unclear. CDR3 size: 15 residues. The ends were cut back, 7 bases at V and 0 bases at J, with 13 bases in the middle. Germline V lookup: CDR1 MNHNS, CDR2 SASEGT. The CDR3 spells CASTERIHSNQPQHF. The CDR3 nucleotides are TGTGCCAGCACAGAGAGGATACATAGCAATCAGCCCCAGCATTTT.

For this clonotype: A far larger clone lies a single base away; this is likely a read error. The genes are TRBV7-2 and TRBJ2-5; 9 nucleotides align to TRBD1. The CDR3 sequence is 14 residues long. The trim removed 5 bases at V and 11 bases at J, leaving 12 bases unmatched. The V gene's germline CDR1 is SGHTA and CDR2 FQGNSA. CDR3 nucleotide sequence: TGTGCCAGCAGCCCCGGACAGGGGTCCTACAAGCAGTACTTC. This gives the protein CASSPGQGSYKQYF.

This clonotype was observed once. The genes are TRBV11-2 and TRBJ2-1; 16 bases are a match to TRBD2. Germline CDR1 reads SGHAT; CDR2 reads FQNNGV. This CDR3 has 17 residues. After removal of 3 bases from V and 6 bases from J, the junction contained 5 bases not matched to a gene. DNA for the CDR3: TGTGCCAGCAGCTTGGGGACTAGCGGGAGGGTGTTCAATGAGCAGTTCTTC. Its protein is CASSLGTSGRVFNEQFF.

In its sample, this clonotype was seen once. The chain combines TRBV15 with TRBJ2-1; the D gene is possibly TRBD2 (6 bases). The germline V gene encodes CDR1 LNHNV and CDR2 YYDKDF (reference sequence). This CDR3 comprises 15 residues. V lost 0 bases and J lost 13, with 19 bases in between. DNA of the CDR3: TGTGCCACCAGCAGAGATCCTAGCGCCCAAGAGACCCAGTTCTTC. Translating it yields CATSRDPSAQETQFF.

The DNA for the CDR3 is TGTGCCAGCAGCTTAAGAAGCGGAGACCAAGAGACCCAGTACTTC. Translated, it gives CASSLRSGDQETQYF. This sequence joins TRBV7-2 and TRBJ2-7; a possible D gene is TRBD2 (5 bases). The J call may be incorrect, as the DNA end agrees better with TRBJ2-5. This CDR3 comprises 15 residues. Germline V gene lookup returns CDR1 SGHTA and CDR2 FQGNSA.

This clonotype was detected many times. This chain connects TRBV3-1 to TRBJ2-5; weak D call: TRBD1 (5 bases). The J call may be mistaken, given a closer DNA end match to TRBJ2-7. Germline V gene data show CDR1 as LGHDT and CDR2 as YNNKEL (reference sequence). CDR3 length equals 12 residues. The CDR3 region has the DNA TGTGCCAGCAGCCCCGACAGACACGAGCAGTACTTC. Amino acids: CASSPDRHEQYF.

The chain uses TRBV27 and TRBJ1-6, with 7 bases identical to TRBD1. Looked up from germline, CDR1 is MNHEY and CDR2 is SMNVEV (reference sequence). V shed 6 bases, J shed 8 bases, and the junction held 7 bases outside the gene matches. The CDR3 extends over 14 amino acids. The CDR3 nucleotides read TGTGCCAGCAGACCGGGAGGGGGCGATTCACCCCTCCACTTT. Encoded protein: CASRPGGGDSPLHF.

V usage is TRBV24-1 and J usage is TRBJ1-6; no firm D call. Trimming removed 8 bases at V and 0 bases at J, with 7 bases between. CDR1 is KGHDR and CDR2 is SFDVKD in the germline V gene. This CDR3 is 14 amino acids long. The CDR3 reads CATIGSSYNSPLHF. The DNA of the CDR3 is TGTGCCACCATTGGGAGCTCCTATAATTCACCCCTCCACTTT.

The J gene is TRBJ2-1, the V gene TRBV4-1; weak D call: TRBD1 (6 bases). The germline CDR1 and CDR2 sequences are MGHRA and YSYEKL. The CDR3 sequence is 16 residues long. The germline V and J ends were trimmed by 0 bases and 5 bases, with 14 bases remaining between them. This CDR3 is CASSQDVRTADNEQFF. For the CDR3, the DNA is TGCGCCAGCAGCCAAGATGTTAGGACAGCCGACAATGAGCAGTTCTTC.

The rearrangement joins TRBV7-2 to TRBJ2-4, with D perhaps TRBD1 (6 bases). The CDR3 extends over 14 amino acids. V lost 2 bases, J lost 6 bases, and 11 bases lay in between. Germline V gives CDR1 SGHTA, CDR2 FQGNSA. CDR3 nucleotides: TGTGCCAGCAGCTTACAGGGGACCTTAAACATTCAGTACTTC. It is translated as CASSLQGTLNIQYF.

This chain uses TRBV27 with TRBJ1-4; the D is unclear. Per the germline V gene, CDR1 is MNHEY and CDR2 is SMNVEV (reference sequence). The CDR3 runs 14 residues. V shed 4 bases and J shed 8 bases, with 14 bases lying between them. CDR3 region: CASSSHMGGEKLFF. The CDR3 DNA follows: TGTGCCAGCAGTTCCCATATGGGAGGAGAAAAACTGTTTTTT.

V usage is TRBV12-3 or TRBV12-4 and J usage is TRBJ2-3; 9 bases agree with TRBD2. Trimming at V came to 2 bases and at J to 2 bases, leaving 5 bases not matched to a gene. The CDR3 totals 16 residues. This CDR3 reads CASSLWSGGNTDTQYF. In DNA form, the CDR3 reads TGTGCCAGCAGTTTATGGAGCGGGGGGAACACAGATACGCAGTATTTT.

This clonotype was recorded a few times. The J gene is TRBJ2-1, the V gene TRBV3-1; unclear D gene. Between the trimmed V and J ends, which lost 1 base and 10 bases, there was a span of 17 bases. CDR3 length: 15 residues. Per the germline V gene, CDR1 is LGHDT and CDR2 is YNNKEL (reference sequence). Here the CDR3 DNA reads TGTGCCAGCAGCCAAGCGGGTACGGACCTTAGGGAGCAGTTCTTC. Residues: CASSQAGTDLREQFF.

The CDR3 here is CSARPLAGANNEQFF. The CDR3 DNA reads as TGCAGTGCTAGACCTCTTGCGGGGGCGAACAATGAGCAGTTCTTC. This chain links TRBV20-1 with TRBJ2-1, with a tentative D call TRBD2 (7 bases). The CDR3 consists of 15 residues. The V and J ends lost 2 bases and 5 bases respectively, with 16 bases between them. CDR1 and CDR2 (germline): DFQATT, SNEGSKA (reference sequence).

The gene calls are TRBV7-2 and TRBJ2-7; 7 bases are shared with TRBD1. V lost 5 bases and J lost 3; bases outside the gene matches: 4. The CDR3 totals 13 residues. Looked up from germline, CDR1 is SGHTA and CDR2 is FQGNSA. DNA for the CDR3: TGTGCCAGCAGCCGGGACAGTAACTACGAGCAGTACGTC. This translates into CASSRDSNYEQYV.

The sample holds one count of this clonotype. The rearrangement joins TRBV12-3 or TRBV12-4 to TRBJ2-3; 8 bases agree with TRBD2. The CDR3 consists of 15 residues. V lost 7 bases and J lost 7; bases outside the gene matches: 13. The CDR3 DNA reads TGTGCCAGCACCACTCAGGGACTAGGGGATAATACGCAGTATTTT. Translating gives CASTTQGLGDNTQYF.

This clonotype was observed a handful of times. The chain links TRBV6-5 to TRBJ1-1, with 7 bases that match TRBD1. Germline assignment: CDR1 MNHEY and CDR2 SVGAGI. The CDR3 spans 13 residues. J lost 4 bases, V lost 2 bases, and 1 base had no gene match. CDR3 loop: CASSYGQATEAFF. The CDR3 DNA sequence: TGTGCCAGCAGTTACGGACAGGCCACTGAAGCTTTCTTT.

This clonotype is a singleton in its sample. The junction departs from germline at one end; a sequencing error may be responsible. The chain recombines TRBV28 with TRBJ2-1; 7 bases align to TRBD1. Germline CDR1 and CDR2: MDHEN and SYDVKM. This CDR3 is built from 14 residues. CDR3 in amino acids: CAGRFGTENNEQFF. The CDR3 DNA is TGTGCCGGCAGATTCGGGACAGAGAACAATGAGCAGTTCTTC.

This clonotype was picked up a small number of times. A much larger clone sits a single nucleotide away, making a read error possible. This chain connects TRBV30 to TRBJ1-2; tentative D call: TRBD1 (6 bases). The CDR3 runs to 12 residues. Germline lookup yields CDR1 GTSNPN and CDR2 SVGIG (reference sequence). The CDR3 region is CAGRKQGVGYTF. CDR3 bases: TGTGCCGGGAGGAAACAGGGTGTTGGCTACACCTTC.

The rearrangement uses TRBV6-6 and TRBJ2-1; TRBD2 matches at 11 bases. This CDR3 comprises 16 residues. V shed 4 bases and J 6 bases; nucleotides not matched to a gene: 8. CDR1 and CDR2 (germline): MNHNY, SVGAGI (reference sequence). CDR3 residues: CASSFTVSGGANEQFF. The CDR3 DNA reads as TGTGCCAGCAGTTTTACGGTTAGCGGGGGGGCCAATGAGCAGTTCTTC.